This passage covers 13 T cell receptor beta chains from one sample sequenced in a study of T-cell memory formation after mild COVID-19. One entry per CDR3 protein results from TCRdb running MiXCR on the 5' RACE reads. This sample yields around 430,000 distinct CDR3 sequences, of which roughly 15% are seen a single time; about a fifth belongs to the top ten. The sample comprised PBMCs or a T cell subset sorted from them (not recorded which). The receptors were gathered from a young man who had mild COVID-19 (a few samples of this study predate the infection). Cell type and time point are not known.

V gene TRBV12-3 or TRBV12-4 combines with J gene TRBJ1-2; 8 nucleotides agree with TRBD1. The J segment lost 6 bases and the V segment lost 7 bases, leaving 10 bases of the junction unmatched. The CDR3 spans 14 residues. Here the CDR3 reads CASNPGQEGHGYTF. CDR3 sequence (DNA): TGTGCCAGCAACCCGGGACAGGAGGGCCATGGCTACACCTTC.

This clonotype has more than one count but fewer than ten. The CDR3 DNA follows: TGTGCCAGCAGCATTAGTAATGCTCCCCACACTGAAGCTTTCTTT. Translated, it gives CASSISNAPHTEAFF. The gene calls are TRBV7-2 and TRBJ1-1, with D hard to call. V was pared by 5 bases and J by 3 bases, with 16 bases between. Germline assignment: CDR1 SGHTA and CDR2 FQGNSA. The CDR3 length is 15 residues.

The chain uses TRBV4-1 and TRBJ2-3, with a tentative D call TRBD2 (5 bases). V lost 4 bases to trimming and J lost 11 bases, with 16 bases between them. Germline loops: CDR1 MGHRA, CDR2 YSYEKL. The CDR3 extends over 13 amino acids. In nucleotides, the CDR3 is TGCGCCAGCAGCCCCGCGATTCAGCGGATGCAGTATTTT. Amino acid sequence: CASSPAIQRMQYF.

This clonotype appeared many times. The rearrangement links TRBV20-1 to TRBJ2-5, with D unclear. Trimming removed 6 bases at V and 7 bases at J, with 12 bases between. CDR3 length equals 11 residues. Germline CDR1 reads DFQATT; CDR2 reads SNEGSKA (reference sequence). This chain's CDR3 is CSATSPGTQYF. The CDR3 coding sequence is TGCAGTGCAACATCCCCAGGGACCCAGTACTTC.

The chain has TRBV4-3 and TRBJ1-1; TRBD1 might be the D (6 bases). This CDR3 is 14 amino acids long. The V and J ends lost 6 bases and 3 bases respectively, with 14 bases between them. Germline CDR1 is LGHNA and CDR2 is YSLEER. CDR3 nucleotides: TGCGCCAGCAGAACACAGGGCCTGGACACTGAAGCTTTCTTT. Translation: CASRTQGLDTEAFF.

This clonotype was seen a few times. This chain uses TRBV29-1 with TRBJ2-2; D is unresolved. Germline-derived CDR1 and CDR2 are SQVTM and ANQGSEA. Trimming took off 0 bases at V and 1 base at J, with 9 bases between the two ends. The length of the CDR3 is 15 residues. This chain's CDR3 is CSVEDMDLNTGELFF. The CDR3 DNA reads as TGCAGCGTTGAAGATATGGACCTGAACACCGGGGAGCTGTTTTTT.

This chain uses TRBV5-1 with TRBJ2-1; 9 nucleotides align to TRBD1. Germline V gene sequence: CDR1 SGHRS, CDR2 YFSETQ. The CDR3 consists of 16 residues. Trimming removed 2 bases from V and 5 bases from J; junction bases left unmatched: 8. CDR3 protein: CASSFPRDRDNNEQFF. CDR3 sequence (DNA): TGCGCCAGCAGCTTTCCTAGGGACAGGGATAACAATGAGCAGTTCTTC.

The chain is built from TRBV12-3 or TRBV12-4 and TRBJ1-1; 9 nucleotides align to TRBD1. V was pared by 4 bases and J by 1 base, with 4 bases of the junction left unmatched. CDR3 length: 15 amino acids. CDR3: CASSSTGGKNTEAFF. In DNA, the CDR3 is TGTGCCAGCAGTTCGACAGGGGGAAAGAACACTGAAGCTTTCTTT.

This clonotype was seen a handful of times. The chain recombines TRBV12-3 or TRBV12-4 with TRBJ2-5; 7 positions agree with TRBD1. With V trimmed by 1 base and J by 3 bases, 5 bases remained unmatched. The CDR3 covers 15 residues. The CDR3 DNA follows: TGTGCCAGCAGTTTAGAACAGGGGCGCGAAGAGACCCAGTACTTC. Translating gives CASSLEQGREETQYF.

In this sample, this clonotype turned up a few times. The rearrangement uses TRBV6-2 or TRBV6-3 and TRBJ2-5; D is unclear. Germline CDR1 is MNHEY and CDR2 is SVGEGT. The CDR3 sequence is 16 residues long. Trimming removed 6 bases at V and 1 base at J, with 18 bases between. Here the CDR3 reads CASSPLRVRVQETQYF. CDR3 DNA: TGTGCCAGCAGCCCCCTTCGTGTGCGTGTCCAAGAGACCCAGTACTTC.

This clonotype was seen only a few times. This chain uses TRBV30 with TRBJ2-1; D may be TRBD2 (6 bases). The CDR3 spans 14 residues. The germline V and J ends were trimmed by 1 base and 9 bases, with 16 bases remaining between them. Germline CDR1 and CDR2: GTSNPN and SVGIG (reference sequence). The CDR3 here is CAWSDGAGIGEQFF. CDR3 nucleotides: TGTGCCTGGAGTGACGGGGCGGGGATCGGTGAGCAGTTCTTC.

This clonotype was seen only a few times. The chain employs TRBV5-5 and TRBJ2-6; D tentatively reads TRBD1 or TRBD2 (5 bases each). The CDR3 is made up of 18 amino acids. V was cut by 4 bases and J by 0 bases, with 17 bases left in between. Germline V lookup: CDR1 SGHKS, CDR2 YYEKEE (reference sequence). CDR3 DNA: TGTGCCAGCAGCCTGGGACCCGACCTTCACTCTGGGGCCAACGTCCTGACTTTC. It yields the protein CASSLGPDLHSGANVLTF.

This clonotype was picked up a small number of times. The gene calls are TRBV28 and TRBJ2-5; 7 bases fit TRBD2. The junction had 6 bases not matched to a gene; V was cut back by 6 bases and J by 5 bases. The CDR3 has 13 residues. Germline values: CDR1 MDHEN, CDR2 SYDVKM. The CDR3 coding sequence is TGTGCCAGCAGACTAGCGAACAGCGAGACCCAGTACTTC. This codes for CASRLANSETQYF. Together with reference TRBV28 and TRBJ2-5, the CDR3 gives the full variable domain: DVKVTQSSRYLVKRTGEKVFLECVQDMDHENMFWYRQDPGLGLRLIYFSYDVKMKEKGDIPEGYSVSREKKERFSLILESASTNQTSMYLCASRLANSETQYFGPGTRLLVL.